The 21 T cell receptor beta chains below were found in one sample sequenced in a study of beta chain features in type 1 diabetes. The sequenced template was cDNA made from the entire isolated RNA. TCRdb's copy holds only in-frame clones and misses some; the assay was immunoSEQ multiplex PCR. Found here are under 300,000 clones, 27% of them singletons; the top ten hold roughly 4.1%. The specimen sequenced was central memory CD4+ T cells from blood. Receptor source: a man aged 25 to 40 in good health.

The rearrangement links TRBV27 to TRBJ2-5, with D tentatively TRBD1 (5 bases). Germline loops: CDR1 MNHEY, CDR2 SMNVEV (reference sequence). Between the trimmed V and J ends, which lost 4 bases and 4 bases, there was a span of 10 bases. The CDR3 runs 13 residues. As DNA, the CDR3 is TGTGCCAGCAGTTCCAACAGGCGAGAGACCCAGTACTTC. Translated: CASSSNRRETQYF.

The sample holds a few counts of this clone. The chain is built from TRBV10-3 and TRBJ2-1; 10 nucleotides align to TRBD2. Per the germline V gene, CDR1 is ENHRY and CDR2 is SYGVKD. The CDR3 has 13 amino acids. J lost 6 bases, V lost 8 bases, and 4 bases had no gene match. The CDR3 DNA sequence: TGTGCCATCGGGACTAGCGTGAGCAATGAGCAGTTCTTC. It codes for CAIGTSVSNEQFF.

The chain combines TRBV19 with TRBJ2-6; 9 positions match TRBD1. The J segment lost 0 bases and the V segment lost 5 bases, leaving 5 bases of the junction unmatched. The germline V gene has CDR1 LNHDA and CDR2 SQIVND (reference sequence). This CDR3 is built from 17 residues. CDR3 in DNA: TGTGCCAGTAGTGGGGGACAGGGCTCCTCTGGGGCCAACGTCCTGACTTTC. It specifies CASSGGQGSSGANVLTF.

The rearrangement joins TRBV5-1 to TRBJ2-3; TRBD2 agrees at 8 bases. The germline V gene encodes CDR1 SGHRS and CDR2 YFSETQ. V lost 3 bases to trimming and J lost 1 base; unmatched junction nucleotides: 4. This CDR3 comprises 15 residues. CDR3 nucleotide sequence: TGCGCCAGCAGCTCCGGGACTAGAGGCACAGATACGCAGTATTTT. As protein: CASSSGTRGTDTQYF.

This clone was detected ten times or more. The chain couples TRBV28 to TRBJ2-1; 10 bases are a match to TRBD2. The trim removed 7 bases at V and 0 bases at J, leaving 3 bases unmatched. The CDR3 has 15 residues. Germline V gene lookup returns CDR1 MDHEN and CDR2 SYDVKM. The CDR3 nucleotides are TGTGCCAGCACCTTAGCGGGAGGCTCCTACAATGAGCAGTTCTTC. Amino acid sequence: CASTLAGGSYNEQFF.

The sample holds a few counts of this clone. Given a far larger clone just one base away, this is likely a sequencing read error. The chain uses TRBV5-6 and TRBJ1-5; possible D gene TRBD1, 5 bases. The CDR3 is 16 residues long. Germline V gene sequence: CDR1 SGHDT, CDR2 YYEEEE. The CDR3 loop reads CSSSFRDFGPNQPQHF. The CDR3 DNA reads as TGTTCCAGCAGCTTCAGGGACTTTGGGCCGAATCAGCCCCAGCATTTT. Supplemented by reference TRBV5-6 and TRBJ1-5, the full variable domain reads DAGVTQSPTHLIKTRGQQVTLRCSPKSGHDTVSWYQQALGQGPQFIFQYYEEEERQRGNFPDRFSGHQFPNYSSELNVNALLLGDSALYLCSSSFRDFGPNQPQHFGDGTRLSIL.

The chain links TRBV6-6 to TRBJ2-3; 7 positions agree with TRBD2. V dropped 2 bases and J dropped 3; count of bases not matched to a gene: 5. The CDR3 runs 15 residues. CDR1 and CDR2 (germline): MNHNY, SVGAGI (reference sequence). CDR3 in DNA: TGTGCCAGCAGTTACGCAGGGAGGGGTACAGATACGCAGTATTTT. Translation gives CASSYAGRGTDTQYF.

This clone was observed a few times. The genes are TRBV7-2 and TRBJ1-2, with D possibly TRBD1 on 5 matching bases. The length of the CDR3 is 16 residues. Germline V lookup: CDR1 SGHTA, CDR2 FQGNSA. V shed 5 bases and J shed 3 bases, with 19 bases lying between them. CDR3 in amino acids: CASSPIFRGADYGYTF. DNA for the CDR3: TGTGCCAGCAGCCCCATCTTTAGGGGCGCTGACTATGGCTACACCTTC.

This clone was observed a few times. For the CDR3, the DNA is TGCAGCGTTGCTCCCACGACACAGGAGCAGTTCTTC. The encoded protein is CSVAPTTQEQFF. The chain is built from TRBV29-1 and TRBJ2-1; no firm D call. The CDR3 length is 12 residues. Trimming took 4 bases from V and 10 from J, leaving 14 bases between them. The V gene's germline CDR1 is SQVTM and CDR2 ANQGSEA.

This clone has only a few counts. This chain joins TRBV30 and TRBJ2-3; 7 nucleotides match TRBD2. In germline, CDR1 is GTSNPN, CDR2 SVGIG (reference sequence). With V trimmed by 4 bases and J by 0 bases, 7 bases remained unmatched. The CDR3 is 15 amino acids. The CDR3 bases are TGTGCCTGGAAGCGGGACGCGCATAGCACAGATACGCAGTATTTT. Its protein is CAWKRDAHSTDTQYF. The full variable domain, rest sourced from reference TRBV30 and TRBJ2-3, is SQTIHQWPATLVQPVGSPLSLECTVEGTSNPNLYWYRQAAGRGLQLLFYSVGIGQISSEVPQNLSASRPQDRQFILSSKKLLLSDSGFYLCAWKRDAHSTDTQYFGPGTRLTVL.

This chain uses TRBV5-4 with TRBJ1-2; TRBD1 matches 10 bases. CDR1 is SGHNT and CDR2 is YYREEE in the germline V gene (reference sequence). V trimming: 4 bases; J trimming: 5 bases; junction bases outside the gene matches: 5. This CDR3 spans 14 amino acids. The DNA of the CDR3 is TGTGCCAGCAGCCCAGACAGGGGGCCATATGGCTACACCTTC. Protein sequence: CASSPDRGPYGYTF.

This clone was seen only a few times. This sequence joins TRBV29-1 and TRBJ1-1; perhaps TRBD1 as D (6 bases). Trimming took 4 bases from V and 0 from J, leaving 12 bases between them. The CDR3 spans 14 residues. In germline, CDR1 is SQVTM, CDR2 ANQGSEA. Here the CDR3 DNA reads TGCAGCGTTGCCCAGACAGGAATGAACACTGAAGCTTTCTTT. Translation gives CSVAQTGMNTEAFF.

V is TRBV15 and J is TRBJ2-1, with 8 bases lining up with TRBD2. The germline V gene has CDR1 LNHNV and CDR2 YYDKDF (reference sequence). This CDR3 contains 16 residues. The ends lost 1 base at V and 4 bases at J; junction bases unmatched: 6. As DNA, the CDR3 is TGTGCCACCAGCAGAGCGGGACTAGGGACTTACAATGAGCAGTTCTTC. Residues: CATSRAGLGTYNEQFF.

V gene TRBV15 combines with J gene TRBJ2-3; D remains unclear. CDR1 LNHNV and CDR2 YYDKDF come from the germline V gene (reference sequence). The CDR3 has 14 residues. The V and J ends lost 1 base and 4 bases respectively, with 9 bases between them. The CDR3 protein is CATSRAGSPDTQYF. Written as DNA, the CDR3 is TGTGCCACCAGCAGAGCTGGCAGTCCAGATACGCAGTATTTT.

There are a few counts of this clone. The chain carries TRBV4-3 and TRBJ2-5, with D perhaps assigned TRBD1 or TRBD2 (6 bases each). Trimming removed 5 bases from V and 5 bases from J, with 12 bases in between. Germline CDR1 LGHNA, CDR2 YSLEER. The CDR3 extends over 13 amino acids. CDR3: CASSRGERETQYF. The CDR3 region has the DNA TGCGCCAGCAGCAGGGGGGAAAGGGAGACCCAGTACTTC.

This clone was seen a handful of times. The rearrangement links TRBV7-9 to TRBJ2-3; D is uncertain. The CDR3 has 14 amino acids. Per the germline V gene, CDR1 is SEHNR and CDR2 is FQNEAQ (reference sequence). V was pared by 2 bases and J by 0 bases, with 6 bases between. CDR3 bases: TGTGCCAGCAGCTTAACAACCAGCACAGATACGCAGTATTTT. It is translated as CASSLTTSTDTQYF.

This clone was seen only a few times. The chain links TRBV29-1 to TRBJ2-7; TRBD1 is a possible D gene (5 bases). The CDR3 is 11 amino acids. From germline, CDR1 is SQVTM and CDR2 ANQGSEA. V was shortened by 6 bases and J by 2 bases, with 8 bases between the two germline ends. In nucleotides, the CDR3 is TGCAGCGTACAGGATGCCTACGAGCAGTACTTC. Protein sequence: CSVQDAYEQYF.

The sample holds many counts of this clone. The rearrangement joins TRBV18 to TRBJ2-1; unclear D gene. V gave up 0 bases and J gave up 4 bases, with 7 bases separating them. CDR1 is KGHSH, CDR2 LQKENI, per germline. The CDR3 is made up of 14 amino acids. CDR3 in amino acids: CASSPPGGYNEQFF. In DNA, the CDR3 is TGTGCCAGCTCACCACCGGGTGGGTACAATGAGCAGTTCTTC.

A few counts support this clone. The rearrangement links TRBV27 to TRBJ2-1; D is perhaps TRBD2 (7 bases). Germline CDR1 MNHEY, CDR2 SMNVEV (reference sequence). With 4 bases removed from V and 7 bases from J, the gap between germline ends came to 20 bases. The CDR3 length is 16 residues. DNA of the CDR3: TGTGCCAGCAGTTCCCCAGGGGCGGGGGTTGGAAATGAGCAGTTCTTC. This encodes CASSSPGAGVGNEQFF.

V is TRBV7-9 and J is TRBJ2-7; tentatively, D is TRBD1 or TRBD2 (5 bases each). CDR1 is SEHNR and CDR2 is FQNEAQ in the germline V gene (reference sequence). The CDR3 sequence is 16 residues long. Trimming took off 1 base at V and 0 bases at J, with 13 bases between the two ends. CDR3 residues: CASSLVGDPSSYEQYF. DNA for the CDR3: TGTGCCAGCAGCTTAGTGGGGGACCCAAGCTCCTACGAGCAGTACTTC.

The chain is built from TRBV2 and TRBJ1-2, with 8 bases that match TRBD1. Germline CDR1 is SNHLY and CDR2 is FYNNEI. Germline trimming cut 6 bases from V and 4 bases from J; bases unmatched to any gene: 10. This CDR3 spans 15 amino acids. CDR3 loop: CASSSTPGGSYGYTF. DNA for the CDR3: TGTGCCAGCAGCTCAACTCCAGGGGGCTCCTATGGCTACACCTTC.